Included here is one T cell receptor beta chain sequence, with context. As yet, its antigen is unknown. TCRdb's table, derived via immunoSEQ multiplex PCR, lists solely in-frame clones and lacks some. The sample contains 25,000 to 30,000 clones, about four fifths of which appear only once. Trimming took off 2 bases at V and 9 bases at J, with 20 bases between the two ends. Germline-derived CDR1 and CDR2 are MNHNS and SASEGT. The CDR3 loop spans 17 amino acids. The sample belongs to a study of PD-1 blockade in classical Hodgkin lymphoma. The study, taken as a whole, reports: Among the patients, those starting nivolumab under 1 year after ASCT were excluded. Reports indicated that newly diagnosed patients had lower baseline TCR diversity than healthy donors did.

Regarding time point: cycle 4 day 1 (C4D1), after about 6 weeks of nivolumab. Every patient experienced relapse after autologous stem cell transplantation, and brentuximab vedotin exposure varied. The input for sequencing was peripheral blood mononuclear cells (PBMCs), taken before the fourth cycle of nivolumab. The receptor's source is a human donor with classical Hodgkin lymphoma. This chain connects TRBV6-1 to TRBJ1-6, with D unclear. This CDR3 reads CASSEYWTFDRRSPLHF. The CDR3 nucleotides are TGTGCCAGCAGTGAATATTGGACGTTTGATCGTCGTTCACCCCTCCACTTT.